A single sample is the source of the 16 T cell receptor beta chains below, sequenced in a study of T-cell memory formation after mild COVID-19. TCRdb re-called the 5' RACE reads with MiXCR, one entry per CDR3 protein. This table holds around 300,000 distinct CDR3 sequences, approximately 18% found once. Sequenced: PBMCs or a T cell subset sorted from them (not recorded which). The origin of the receptors is a man between 18 and 35 years old who had mild COVID-19 (a few samples of this study predate the infection). Cell type and time point are not known.

The V call is TRBV12-3 or TRBV12-4, the J call TRBJ1-1; 10 positions match TRBD1. Unmatched junction bases numbered 7, after V lost 7 bases and J lost 2 bases. The CDR3 consists of 15 residues. CDR3 region: CASIHRDRGNTEAFF. DNA of the CDR3: TGTGCCAGCATCCACCGGGACAGGGGTAACACTGAAGCTTTCTTT.

In its sample, this clonotype was seen a few times. This chain links TRBV29-1 with TRBJ1-2; D is undetermined. The germline gives CDR1 SQVTM, CDR2 ANQGSEA. This CDR3 is built from 11 residues. V was cut by 4 bases and J by 4 bases, with 7 bases left in between. The CDR3 sequence is CSVVGSYGYTF. The CDR3 DNA follows: TGCAGCGTTGTGGGCAGCTATGGCTACACCTTC.

This clonotype was observed a handful of times. The chain couples TRBV12-3 or TRBV12-4 to TRBJ1-1; a weak D match, TRBD1 (6 bases). The CDR3 is 16 residues long. The germline V and J ends were trimmed by 0 bases and 3 bases, with 14 bases remaining between them. The CDR3 loop is CASSLARVDRYTEAFF. The DNA for the CDR3 is TGTGCCAGCAGTTTAGCAAGAGTTGACAGGTACACTGAAGCTTTCTTT.

This clonotype was recorded a few times. CDR3 nucleotides: TGCGCCAGCAGCAAACACGGCTCCGGGACAGGGGGCTTCGGGGAGACCCAGTACTTC. Protein product: CASSKHGSGTGGFGETQYF. This sequence joins TRBV5-1 and TRBJ2-5; 12 nucleotides line up with TRBD1. The CDR3 is made up of 19 amino acids. Germline V gene lookup returns CDR1 SGHRS and CDR2 YFSETQ. The V gene end was trimmed by 4 bases and the J gene end by 5 bases; junction bases not matched to a gene: 18.

The V gene is TRBV7-2, the J gene TRBJ1-2, with D unclear. Germline V gene data show CDR1 as SGHTA and CDR2 as FQGNSA. The ends were cut back, 5 bases at V and 0 bases at J, with 19 bases in the middle. CDR3 length: 17 residues. CDR3 nucleotide sequence: TGTGCCAGCAGCCCCGCCAGTCTATACAGCCCTAACTATGGCTACACCTTC. Protein product: CASSPASLYSPNYGYTF.

This clonotype occurred once. This chain joins TRBV7-6 and TRBJ2-2; 8 nucleotides line up with TRBD2. The J segment lost 7 bases and the V segment lost 1 base, leaving 5 bases of the junction unmatched. Germline V gene data show CDR1 as SGHVS and CDR2 as FNYEAQ. CDR3 size: 15 residues. CDR3 protein: CASSLGPGLVGELFF. The DNA for the CDR3 is TGTGCCAGCAGCTTAGGACCGGGACTAGTCGGGGAGCTGTTTTTT.

This clonotype was seen a few times. The chain couples TRBV6-5 to TRBJ1-2, with D possibly being TRBD1 (6 bases). V was cut by 0 bases and J by 5 bases, with 16 bases left in between. This CDR3 contains 16 residues. Germline V CDR1 and CDR2: MNHEY, SVGAGI. CDR3: CASSYSTGERGYGYTF. CDR3 nucleotides: TGTGCCAGCAGTTACTCGACGGGGGAAAGGGGGTATGGCTACACCTTC.

The J gene is TRBJ1-2, the V gene TRBV7-9; D might be TRBD1 (5 bases). The V end was cut by 4 bases, the J end by 8 bases, with 14 bases between. The CDR3 totals 13 residues. Germline V gene lookup returns CDR1 SEHNR and CDR2 FQNEAQ (reference sequence). The CDR3, as DNA: TGTGCCAGCAGCTCTTGGCAGGGCCAGGGCTACACCTTC. Protein sequence: CASSSWQGQGYTF.

The V call is TRBV2, the J call TRBJ1-5, with D perhaps matching TRBD1 (5 bases). This CDR3 contains 15 residues. Trimming shortened V by 6 bases and J by 0 bases, and 12 bases separated the two germline ends. Germline CDR1 and CDR2: SNHLY and FYNNEI. CDR3 DNA sequence: TGTGCCAGCAGCGCCGGGGCATATAGCAATCAGCCCCAGCATTTT. It encodes CASSAGAYSNQPQHF.

The rearrangement joins TRBV4-3 to TRBJ1-1; unclear D gene. This CDR3 has 13 amino acids. From germline, CDR1 is LGHNA and CDR2 YSLEER. Trimming stripped 1 base from V and 4 bases from J, with 7 bases between. CDR3 sequence: CASSQVHGTEAFF. The DNA of the CDR3 is TGCGCCAGCAGCCAAGTACACGGCACTGAAGCTTTCTTT.

CDR3 DNA sequence: TGCGCCAGCTGCCTGGATCCGAACACCGGGGAGCTGTTTTTT. This gives the protein CASCLDPNTGELFF. This rearrangement joins TRBV5-1 to TRBJ2-2; D is ambiguous. Trimming removed 7 bases at V and 0 bases at J, with 10 bases between. Germline CDR1 SGHRS, CDR2 YFSETQ. The CDR3 consists of 14 residues.

The sample holds a few counts of this clonotype. The V gene is TRBV5-1, the J gene TRBJ2-5; D is possibly TRBD1 or TRBD2 (5 bases each). The CDR3 length is 13 residues. Trimming left V 10 bases short and J 2 bases short, with 15 bases between. CDR1 and CDR2 from the germline V gene are SGHRS and YFSETQ. CDR3 in amino acids: CASRETEQETQYF. The CDR3 DNA reads as TGCGCCTCAAGGGAGACAGAGCAAGAGACCCAGTACTTC. The full variable domain, its missing parts supplied by reference TRBV5-1 and TRBJ2-5, is KAGVTQTPRYLIKTRGQQVTLSCSPISGHRSVSWYQQTPGQGLQFLFEYFSETQRNKGNFPGRFSGRQFSNSRSEMNVSTLELGDSALYLCASRETEQETQYFGPGTRLLVL.

The gene calls are TRBV4-3 and TRBJ2-1; D gene uncertain. The CDR3 is made up of 14 amino acids. The germline V gene encodes CDR1 LGHNA and CDR2 YSLEER. V lost 0 bases and J lost 5, with 8 bases in between. This chain's CDR3 is CASSQDSSDNEQFF. The CDR3 nucleotides read TGCGCCAGCAGCCAAGATAGCAGTGACAATGAGCAGTTCTTC.

The chain uses TRBV5-1 and TRBJ2-1; D gene ambiguous. The CDR3 extends over 14 amino acids. V was pared by 0 bases and J by 2 bases, with 6 bases between. Germline lookup yields CDR1 SGHRS and CDR2 YFSETQ. As DNA, the CDR3 is TGCGCCAGCAGCTTGGATGGTCCCTACAATGAGCAGTTCTTC. This translates into CASSLDGPYNEQFF. Full variable domain (rest looked up from reference TRBV5-1 and TRBJ2-1): KAGVTQTPRYLIKTRGQQVTLSCSPISGHRSVSWYQQTPGQGLQFLFEYFSETQRNKGNFPGRFSGRQFSNSRSEMNVSTLELGDSALYLCASSLDGPYNEQFFGPGTRLTVL.

This clonotype was seen more than once but under ten times. The CDR3 nucleotides read TGTGCCAGCAGCTTAGTCCAGGGGTCGGTTGAAAAACTGTTTTTT. Translated: CASSLVQGSVEKLFF. The rearrangement joins TRBV11-2 to TRBJ1-4; the D gene is possibly TRBD1 (6 bases). Germline V gene sequence: CDR1 SGHAT, CDR2 FQNNGV. CDR3 size: 15 residues. The V and J ends lost 1 base and 7 bases respectively, with 13 bases between them.

This rearrangement joins TRBV5-6 to TRBJ2-5; no definite D call. CDR3 length: 14 amino acids. Germline V gene lookup returns CDR1 SGHDT and CDR2 YYEEEE. V lost 3 bases to trimming and J lost 5 bases, with 14 bases between them. The CDR3 spells CASSSSSSGETQYF. For the CDR3, the DNA is TGTGCCAGCAGCTCCAGCTCCAGTGGCGAGACCCAGTACTTC.